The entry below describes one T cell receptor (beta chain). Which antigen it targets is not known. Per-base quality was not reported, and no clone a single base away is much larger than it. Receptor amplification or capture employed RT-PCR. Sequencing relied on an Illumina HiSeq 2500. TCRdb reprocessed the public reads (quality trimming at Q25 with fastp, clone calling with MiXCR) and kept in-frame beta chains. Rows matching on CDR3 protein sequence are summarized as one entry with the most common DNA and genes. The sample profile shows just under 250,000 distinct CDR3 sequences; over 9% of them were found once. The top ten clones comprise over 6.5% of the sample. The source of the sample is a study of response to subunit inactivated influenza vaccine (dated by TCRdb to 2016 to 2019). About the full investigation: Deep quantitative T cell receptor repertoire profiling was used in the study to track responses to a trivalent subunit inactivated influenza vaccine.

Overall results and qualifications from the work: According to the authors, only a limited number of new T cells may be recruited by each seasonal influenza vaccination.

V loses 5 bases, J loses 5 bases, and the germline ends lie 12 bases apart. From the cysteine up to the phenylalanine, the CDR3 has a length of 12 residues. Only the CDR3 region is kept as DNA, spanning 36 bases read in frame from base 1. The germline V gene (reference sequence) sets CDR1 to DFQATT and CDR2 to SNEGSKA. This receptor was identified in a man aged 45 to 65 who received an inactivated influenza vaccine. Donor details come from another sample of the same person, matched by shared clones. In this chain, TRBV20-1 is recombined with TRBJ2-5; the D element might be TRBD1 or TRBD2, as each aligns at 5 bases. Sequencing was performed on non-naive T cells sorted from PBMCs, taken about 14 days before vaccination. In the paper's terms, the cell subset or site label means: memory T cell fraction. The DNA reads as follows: TGCAGTGCTGCCTTAGGGGAGGAGACCCAGTACTTC. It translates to CSAALGEETQYF.